What follows are 13 T cell receptor beta chains derived from one specimen sequenced in a study of CD8+ T cells in alopecia areata. The sequencing template was cDNA reverse transcribed from extracted RNA. Method: immunoSEQ multiplex PCR; TCRdb's copy keeps in-frame clones and lacks some. The table shows 150,000 to 200,000 clones, with about 70% occurring only once. Material: CD8+ T cells sorted from blood, obtained at week 0. The receptors derive from a human donor with alopecia areata.

The chain employs TRBV10-2 and TRBJ2-5; D is unresolved. Germline lookup yields CDR1 WSHSY and CDR2 SAAADI. The CDR3 contains 11 residues. Trimming took off 4 bases at V and 4 bases at J, with 4 bases between the two ends. For the CDR3, the DNA is TGCGCCAGCAGTGTGGGAGAGACCCAGTACTTC. Its protein is CASSVGETQYF.

The chain is built from TRBV6-1 and TRBJ2-7, with 10 positions matching TRBD1. CDR1 MNHNS and CDR2 SASEGT come from the germline V gene. V lost 10 bases and J lost 5; bases outside the gene matches: 11. The CDR3 has 14 residues. The CDR3 bases are TGTGCCACCGAGGCCGGGACAGGGGCACACGAGCAGTACTTC. Protein sequence: CATEAGTGAHEQYF.

The J gene is TRBJ2-5, the V gene TRBV2, with 10 bases fitting TRBD2. Germline CDR1 reads SNHLY; CDR2 reads FYNNEI. With V trimmed by 3 bases and J by 3 bases, 4 bases remained unmatched. The CDR3 extends over 15 amino acids. The CDR3: CASSEGLAGEETQYF. The CDR3 DNA reads TGTGCCAGCAGTGAGGGGCTAGCGGGGGAAGAGACCCAGTACTTC.

The rearrangement joins TRBV7-9 to TRBJ1-1; D unclear. Germline loops: CDR1 SEHNR, CDR2 FQNEAQ (reference sequence). This CDR3 has 11 residues. V lost 6 bases to trimming and J lost 8 bases, with 10 bases between them. The CDR3 reads CASSLPGEAFF. In DNA form, the CDR3 reads TGTGCCAGCAGTCTTCCGGGGGAAGCTTTCTTT.

The rearrangement joins TRBV9 to TRBJ1-2; D is perhaps TRBD1 (6 bases). Per the germline V gene, CDR1 is SGDLS and CDR2 is YYNGEE. The CDR3 loop spans 12 amino acids. V was shortened by 7 bases and J by 4 bases, with 11 bases between the two germline ends. The CDR3 is CASEDRLYGYTF. The CDR3 region has the DNA TGTGCCAGCGAGGACAGACTCTATGGCTACACCTTC.

This CDR3 is CASSEPAGGRLYNEQFF. CDR3 sequence (DNA): TGTGCCAGCAGTGAACCAGCGGGGGGACGCCTATACAATGAGCAGTTCTTC. The chain combines TRBV25-1 with TRBJ2-1; TRBD2 agrees at 9 bases. Germline assignment: CDR1 MGHDK and CDR2 SYGVNS. This CDR3 contains 17 residues. After removal of 2 bases from V and 4 bases from J, the junction contained 9 bases not matched to a gene.

The chain has TRBV6-5 and TRBJ1-5; unclear D gene. With 0 bases removed from V and 3 bases from J, the gap between germline ends came to 6 bases. The length of the CDR3 is 14 residues. Germline values: CDR1 MNHEY, CDR2 SVGAGI. CDR3 region: CASSYSIDNQPQHF. CDR3 sequence (DNA): TGTGCCAGCAGTTACTCGATTGACAATCAGCCCCAGCATTTT.

This clone was counted only a few times. V is TRBV30 and J is TRBJ2-7; 9 nucleotides line up with TRBD1. The CDR3 runs to 14 residues. The germline gives CDR1 GTSNPN, CDR2 SVGIG (reference sequence). V lost 3 bases, J lost 6 bases, and 9 bases stayed unmatched. CDR3: CAWRAGTGFLEQYF. The CDR3 region has the DNA TGTGCCTGGAGAGCCGGGACAGGGTTTCTCGAGCAGTACTTC.

This clone was recorded a few times. V usage is TRBV27 and J usage is TRBJ2-3, with a weak D call TRBD1 (6 bases). In germline, CDR1 is MNHEY, CDR2 SMNVEV (reference sequence). The CDR3 has 10 amino acids. The V and J ends lost 6 bases and 10 bases respectively, with 8 bases between them. The CDR3 here is CASRGAAQYF. The CDR3 DNA is TGTGCCAGCAGGGGGGCGGCGCAGTATTTT.

The CDR3, as DNA: TGTGCCTGCCACCACCACCCCGGCGGGGGGAACTCTGGAAACACCATATATTTT. Translating gives CACHHHPGGGNSGNTIYF. The chain has TRBV30 and TRBJ1-3; weak D call: TRBD1 (5 bases). Germline V gene data show CDR1 as GTSNPN and CDR2 as SVGIG (reference sequence). This CDR3 is 18 amino acids long. The V gene lost 6 bases and the J gene lost 0 bases, with 24 bases spanning the gap.

The V call is TRBV10-2, the J call TRBJ2-2; no reliable D call. CDR3 length: 15 amino acids. Trimming removed 7 bases at V and 0 bases at J, with 12 bases between. The germline gives CDR1 WSHSY, CDR2 SAAADI. The CDR3 loop is CASTLPRTNTGELFF. CDR3 DNA sequence: TGCGCCAGCACTCTCCCACGCACGAACACCGGGGAGCTGTTTTTT.

This clone was counted a few times. The chain uses TRBV11-2 and TRBJ1-1, with unresolved D. Per the germline V gene, CDR1 is SGHAT and CDR2 is FQNNGV. V lost 6 bases to trimming and J lost 8 bases, with 19 bases between them. This CDR3 has 14 residues. The CDR3 loop is CASSPIEAPSEAFF. CDR3 sequence (DNA): TGTGCCAGCAGTCCGATCGAGGCCCCTTCAGAAGCTTTCTTT.

This sequence joins TRBV18 and TRBJ1-5; TRBD1 might be the D (5 bases). CDR3 length: 15 residues. Between the trimmed V and J ends, which lost 4 bases and 5 bases, there was a span of 15 bases. Germline V gene data show CDR1 as KGHSH and CDR2 as LQKENI. The CDR3 nucleotides are TGTGCCAGCTCACTCGCGATGGGGGTCGATCAGCCCCAGCATTTT. Residues: CASSLAMGVDQPQHF.